These 4 T cell receptor beta chains were sequenced from one sample in a study of control samples from healthy donors and cancer patients. The repertoire was sequenced with immunoSEQ multiplex PCR; TCRdb's copy has only in-frame clones and lacks some. The sample has 95,000 to 130,000 clones, over 75% seen once; the top ten hold 0.95% to 1.3%. Sequencing was performed on PBMCs. These receptors originate from a woman aged 50 to 60 with colorectal cancer.

A few counts support this clone. The chain recombines TRBV19 with TRBJ1-1; D is undetermined. This CDR3 contains 14 residues. The V end lost 10 bases, the J end lost 0 bases, and 15 bases lay between the germline ends. Germline V lookup: CDR1 LNHDA, CDR2 SQIVND (reference sequence). CDR3 in DNA: TGTGCCACGAAAAAGACTGGCCTGAACACTGAAGCTTTCTTT. Its protein product is CATKKTGLNTEAFF.

The chain uses TRBV7-9 and TRBJ1-4, with D unresolved. Trimming shortened V by 4 bases and J by 0 bases, and 9 bases separated the two germline ends. There are 15 residues in the CDR3. The germline V gene encodes CDR1 SEHNR and CDR2 FQNEAQ (reference sequence). CDR3 DNA sequence: TGTGCCAGCAGCTCCTTCGGCGCAACTAATGAAAAACTGTTTTTT. The encoded protein is CASSSFGATNEKLFF.

V gene TRBV7-9 combines with J gene TRBJ1-2; a weak D match, TRBD1 (5 bases). From germline, CDR1 is SEHNR and CDR2 FQNEAQ (reference sequence). The CDR3 loop spans 13 amino acids. The V and J ends lost 5 bases and 4 bases respectively, with 11 bases between them. CDR3 nucleotide sequence: TGTGCCAGCAGCCCGGCAGACAGCTATGGCTACACCTTC. Translating gives CASSPADSYGYTF.

The CDR3 DNA is TGTGCCATCAGTGAAACCGGGACACATTATGGCTACACCTTC. It yields the protein CAISETGTHYGYTF. The chain is built from TRBV10-3 and TRBJ1-2; perhaps TRBD1 as D (6 bases). V dropped 3 bases and J dropped 5 bases, with 13 bases sitting between them. Looked up from germline, CDR1 is ENHRY and CDR2 is SYGVKD. The CDR3 extends over 14 amino acids.